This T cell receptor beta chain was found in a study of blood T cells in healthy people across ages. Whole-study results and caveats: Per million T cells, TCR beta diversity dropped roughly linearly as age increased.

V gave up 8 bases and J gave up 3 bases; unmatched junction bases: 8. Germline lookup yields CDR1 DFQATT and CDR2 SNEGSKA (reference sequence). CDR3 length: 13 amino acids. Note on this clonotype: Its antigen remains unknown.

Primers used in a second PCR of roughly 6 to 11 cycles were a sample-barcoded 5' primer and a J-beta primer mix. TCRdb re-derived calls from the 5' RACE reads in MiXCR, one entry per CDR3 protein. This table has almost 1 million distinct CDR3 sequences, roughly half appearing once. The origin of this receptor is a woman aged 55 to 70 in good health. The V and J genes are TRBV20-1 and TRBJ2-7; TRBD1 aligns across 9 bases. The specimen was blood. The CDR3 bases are TGCAGTAAAAAGGGACAGGGAAACTACGAGCAGTACTTC. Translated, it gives CSKKGQGNYEQYF.